These T cell receptor beta chains were read from a single sample in a study of regulatory T cells in long-lasting Graves disease. Each CDR3 protein gets one entry after TCRdb re-called the multiplex PCR reads with MiXCR. The sample contains around 450,000 distinct CDR3 sequences, under 25% of which appear only once. Sequenced here: peripheral blood mononuclear cells (PBMCs), sampled when the disease was refractory, from a patient treated with antithyroid drugs. These receptors were obtained from a female donor with Graves disease. CDR3s include the opening cysteine and the closing phenylalanine or tryptophan. The D gene is left open where the match is weak. Clone sizes are given selectively: once, few, many, or a class where the clone is expanded.

>TRBV6-1|many|TRBD1|17|TRBJ2-7
TGTGCCAGCAGTGAAGCGGCGAGACAGGGGTCCTCCTACGAGCAGTACTTC
CASSEAARQGSSYEQYF
>TRBV19|.|TRBD1|15|TRBJ1-2
TGTGCCAGTAGTGAACAGGGGGCGAGTTCGTATGGCTACACCTTC
CASSEQGASSYGYTF
>TRBV28|many|TRBD1|13|TRBJ1-1
TGTGCCAGCTTGGACAGGGGGAACACTGAAGCTTTCTTT
CASLDRGNTEAFF
>TRBV19|few|.|14|TRBJ2-3
TGTGCCAGTAGTATAGGAGGCCAGAGGGGGACGCAGTATTTT
CASSIGGQRGTQYF
>TRBV2|many|.|14|TRBJ1-5
TGTGCCAGCAGTGATTGGGGGGCGAGTCAGCCCCAGCATTTT
CASSDWGASQPQHF
>TRBV20-1|few|.|16|TRBJ2-7
TGCAGTGCTAGCTCAGAGGTCCAGGGAAAGGGGTACGAGCAGTACTTC
CSASSEVQGKGYEQYF
>TRBV19|.|TRBD2|20|TRBJ2-1
TGTGCCAGTAGTATTACAGGGACTAGCGGGGGATTGAGCTCCTACAATGAGCAGTTCTTC
CASSITGTSGGLSSYNEQFF
>TRBV7-9|few|.|13|TRBJ2-7
TGTGCCAGCAACTTCCCCCATGGGACCGAGCAGTACTTC
CASNFPHGTEQYF
>TRBV24-1|.|.|13|TRBJ1-6
TGTGCCACCCCTCCGGCGAGGGGTTCTCCCCTCCACTTT
CATPPARGSPLHF
>TRBV11-2|.|TRBD1|13|TRBJ2-2
TGTGCCAGCAGCCACCTGACAGGGCAAGAGCTGTTTTTT
CASSHLTGQELFF
>TRBV24-1|many|TRBD2|16|TRBJ2-7
TGTGCCACCAGTGAAATTGGGACTAGCGGGATCTACGAGCAGTACTTC
CATSEIGTSGIYEQYF
>TRBV27|.|.|15|TRBJ1-2
TGTGCCAGCAGTTTATCCGGACAGCTCATCTATGGCTACACCTTC
CASSLSGQLIYGYTF
>TRBV29-1|.|TRBD2|18|TRBJ2-5
TGCAGCGTTGAAGTTCTCCAAGGGACTAGACCCCCCCAAGAGACCCAGTACTTC
CSVEVLQGTRPPQETQYF
>TRBV25-1|.|.|15|TRBJ2-5
TGTGCCAGCAGTGAGTGGCAGGGATCTTCGGAGACCCAGTACTTC
CASSEWQGSSETQYF
>TRBV12-3/TRBV12-4|many|.|12|TRBJ2-2
TGTGCCAGCAGAAAAGAGGGCGGGGAGCTGTTTTTT
CASRKEGGELFF
>TRBV11-2|many|.|18|TRBJ1-2
TGTGCCAGCAGCTTAGATCGCAGCACGGGGATCCTAAGCTATGGCTACACCTTC
CASSLDRSTGILSYGYTF
>TRBV28|many|.|17|TRBJ1-6
TGTGCCAGCAGACGAGGGTGGGGGGGCCGAAGAAATTCACCCCTCCACTTT
CASRRGWGGRRNSPLHF
>TRBV3-1|few|.|15|TRBJ1-6
TGTGCCAGCAGCCAAGTTGACAGACTAGATTCACCCCTCCACTTT
CASSQVDRLDSPLHF
>TRBV28|many|.|16|TRBJ2-6
TGTGCCAGCAGTTTATTAACGGGAGATGGGGCCAACGTCCTGACTTTC
CASSLLTGDGANVLTF
>TRBV28|many|TRBD2|18|TRBJ2-7
TGTGCCAGCAGTTCTTCCCTTGGGACTAGCGGGAGGGCCCACGAGCAGTACTTC
CASSSSLGTSGRAHEQYF
>TRBV28|many|.|16|TRBJ1-5
TGTGCCAGCAGATCCGGGGGGAGTCTTAGCAATCAGCCCCAGCATTTT
CASRSGGSLSNQPQHF
>TRBV19|.|.|14|TRBJ2-4
TGTGCCAGTGGTAGTTGGGGTGCCCAAAACATTCAGTACTTC
CASGSWGAQNIQYF
>TRBV15|few|TRBD1|23|TRBJ2-6
TGTGCCACCAGCAGAGATTCGGTTATACTTCCGGGACAGGCCGAATCTGGGGCCAACGTCCTGACTTTC
CATSRDSVILPGQAESGANVLTF
>TRBV28|.|.|16|TRBJ2-6
TGTGCCAGCAGTCTGGCTGGGGGAGTCGGGGCCAACGTCCTGACTTTC
CASSLAGGVGANVLTF
>TRBV10-3|few|TRBD1|13|TRBJ2-7
TGTGCCATCAGGACCGACAGGGCAGACGAGCAGTACTTC
CAIRTDRADEQYF
>TRBV12-3/TRBV12-4|few|.|13|TRBJ1-2
TGTGCCAGCACCGGGGCGGGATTTTATGGCTACACCTTC
CASTGAGFYGYTF
>TRBV24-1|.|.|16|TRBJ2-2
TGTGCCACCAGTGTCCTGACAGGATCGAACACCGGGGAGCTGTTTTTT
CATSVLTGSNTGELFF